This TCR beta chain was identified in a study of blood T cell repertoires in COVID-19. The repertoire was sequenced with immunoSEQ multiplex PCR; TCRdb's copy has only in-frame clones and lacks some. The sample yields around 300,000 clones, around 90% seen once. This clone was seen a single time. Trimming took 0 bases from V and 3 from J, leaving 4 bases between them. The CDR3 totals 13 residues. Germline V lookup: CDR1 KGHSH, CDR2 LQKENI. The V gene is TRBV18, the J gene TRBJ2-3; no clear D. This receptor was identified in a woman aged 50 to 60 who had recovered from COVID-19. The specimen was PBMCs or T cells enriched from blood (not recorded which). CDR3 sequence: CASSPPNTDTQYF. The CDR3 nucleotides are TGTGCCAGCTCACCACCCAATACAGATACGCAGTATTTT.